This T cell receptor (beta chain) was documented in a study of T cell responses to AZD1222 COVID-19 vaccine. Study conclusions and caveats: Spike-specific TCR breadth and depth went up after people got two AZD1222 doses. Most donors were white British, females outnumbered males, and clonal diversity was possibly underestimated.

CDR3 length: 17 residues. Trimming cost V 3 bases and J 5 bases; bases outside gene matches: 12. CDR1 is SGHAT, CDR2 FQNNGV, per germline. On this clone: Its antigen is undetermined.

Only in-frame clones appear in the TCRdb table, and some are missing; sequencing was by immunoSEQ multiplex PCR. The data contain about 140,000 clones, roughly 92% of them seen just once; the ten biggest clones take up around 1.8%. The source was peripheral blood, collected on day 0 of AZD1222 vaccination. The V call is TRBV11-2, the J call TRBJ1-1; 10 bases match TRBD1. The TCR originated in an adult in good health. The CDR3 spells CASSFGTGAFEGTEAFF. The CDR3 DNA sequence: TGTGCCAGCAGCTTTGGGACAGGGGCGTTTGAGGGTACTGAAGCTTTCTTT.